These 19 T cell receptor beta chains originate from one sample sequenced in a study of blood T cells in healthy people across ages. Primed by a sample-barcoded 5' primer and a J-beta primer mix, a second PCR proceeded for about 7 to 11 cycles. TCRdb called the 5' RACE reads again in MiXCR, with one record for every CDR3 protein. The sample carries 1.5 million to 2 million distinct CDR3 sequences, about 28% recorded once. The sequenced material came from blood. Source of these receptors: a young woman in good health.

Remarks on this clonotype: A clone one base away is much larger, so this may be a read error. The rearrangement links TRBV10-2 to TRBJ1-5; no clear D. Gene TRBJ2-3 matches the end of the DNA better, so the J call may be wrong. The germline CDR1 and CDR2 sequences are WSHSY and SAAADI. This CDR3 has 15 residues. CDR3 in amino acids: CASSESWGSNQPQYF. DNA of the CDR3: TGCGCCAGCAGTGAGTCTTGGGGAAGCAATCAGCCCCAGTATTTT.

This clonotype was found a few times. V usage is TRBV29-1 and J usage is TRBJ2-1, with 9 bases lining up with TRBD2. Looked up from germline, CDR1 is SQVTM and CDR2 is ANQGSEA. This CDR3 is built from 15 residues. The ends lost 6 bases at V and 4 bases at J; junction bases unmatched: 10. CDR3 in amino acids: CSVGGLAPFYNEQFF. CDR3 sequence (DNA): TGCAGCGTCGGTGGACTAGCGCCTTTTTACAATGAGCAGTTCTTC.

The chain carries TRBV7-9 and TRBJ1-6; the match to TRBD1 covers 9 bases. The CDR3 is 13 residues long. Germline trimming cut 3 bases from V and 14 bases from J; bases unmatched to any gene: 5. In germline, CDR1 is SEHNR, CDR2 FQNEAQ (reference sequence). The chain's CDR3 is CASSFSGQGTLHF. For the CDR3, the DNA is TGTGCCAGCAGCTTCAGCGGACAGGGGACCCTCCACTTT.

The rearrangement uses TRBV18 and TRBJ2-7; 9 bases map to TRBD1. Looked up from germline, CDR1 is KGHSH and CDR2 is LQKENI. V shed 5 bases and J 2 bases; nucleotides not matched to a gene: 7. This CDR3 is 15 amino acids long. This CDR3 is CASSTGTGITYEQYF. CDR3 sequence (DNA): TGTGCCAGCTCAACCGGGACAGGGATCACCTACGAGCAGTACTTC.

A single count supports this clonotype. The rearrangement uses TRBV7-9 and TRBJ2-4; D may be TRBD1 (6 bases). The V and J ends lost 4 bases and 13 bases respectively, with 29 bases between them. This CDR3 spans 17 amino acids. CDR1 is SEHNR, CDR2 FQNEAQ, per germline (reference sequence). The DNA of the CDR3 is TGTGCCAGCAGCTCCCTGGACGTGACAGGTGGCTCCCAGGAGCAGTACTTC. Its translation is CASSSLDVTGGSQEQYF.

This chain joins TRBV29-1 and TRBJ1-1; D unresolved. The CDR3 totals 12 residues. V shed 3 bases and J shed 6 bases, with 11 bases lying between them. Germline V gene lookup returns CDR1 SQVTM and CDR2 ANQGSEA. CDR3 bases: TGCAGCGTTGACAGTCACGGCCCTGAAGCTTTCTTT. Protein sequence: CSVDSHGPEAFF.

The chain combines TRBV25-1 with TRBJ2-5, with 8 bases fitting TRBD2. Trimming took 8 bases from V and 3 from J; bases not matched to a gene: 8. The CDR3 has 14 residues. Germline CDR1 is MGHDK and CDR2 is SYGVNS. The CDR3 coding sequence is TGTGCCAGCCGCGCGGGGGGATCCAAAGAGACCCAGTACTTC. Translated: CASRAGGSKETQYF.

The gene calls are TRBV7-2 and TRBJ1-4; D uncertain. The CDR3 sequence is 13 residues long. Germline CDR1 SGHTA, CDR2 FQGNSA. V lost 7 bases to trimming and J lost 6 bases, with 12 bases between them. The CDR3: CASTPTKDEKLFF. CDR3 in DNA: TGTGCCAGCACCCCGACTAAGGATGAAAAACTGTTTTTT.

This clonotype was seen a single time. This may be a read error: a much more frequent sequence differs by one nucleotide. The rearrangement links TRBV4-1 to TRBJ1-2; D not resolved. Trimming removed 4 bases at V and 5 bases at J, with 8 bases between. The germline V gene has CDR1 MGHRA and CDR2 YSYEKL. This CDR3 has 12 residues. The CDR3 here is CASSRRIYGYTF. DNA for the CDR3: TGCGCCAGCAGCCGCCGTATATATGGCTACACCTTC.

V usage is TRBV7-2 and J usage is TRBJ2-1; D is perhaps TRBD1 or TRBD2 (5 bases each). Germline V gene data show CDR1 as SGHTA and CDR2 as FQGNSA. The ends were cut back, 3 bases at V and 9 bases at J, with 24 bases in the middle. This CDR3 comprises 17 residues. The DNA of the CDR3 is TGTGCCAGCAGCTTGCGAACAATGGGGACGGCTATGGGTGAGCAGTTCTTC. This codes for CASSLRTMGTAMGEQFF.

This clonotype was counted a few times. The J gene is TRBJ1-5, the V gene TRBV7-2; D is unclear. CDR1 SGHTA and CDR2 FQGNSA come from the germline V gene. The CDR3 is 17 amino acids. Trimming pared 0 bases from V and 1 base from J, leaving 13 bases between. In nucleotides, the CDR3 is TGTGCCAGCAGCTTAGCGGGGTTGCGTATAAGCAATCAGCCCCAGCATTTT. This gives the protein CASSLAGLRISNQPQHF. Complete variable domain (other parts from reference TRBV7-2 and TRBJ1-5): GAGVSQSPSNKVTEKGKDVELRCDPISGHTALYWYRQSLGQGLEFLIYFQGNSAPDKSGLPSDRFSAERTGGSVSTLTIQRTQQEDSAVYLCASSLAGLRISNQPQHFGDGTRLSIL.

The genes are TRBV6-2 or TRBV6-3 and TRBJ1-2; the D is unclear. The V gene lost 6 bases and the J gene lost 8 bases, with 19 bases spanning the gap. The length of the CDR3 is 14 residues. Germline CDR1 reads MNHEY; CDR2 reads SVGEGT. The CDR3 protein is CASSLNLGGYGYTF. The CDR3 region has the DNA TGTGCCAGCAGCCTGAATTTGGGTGGGTACGGCTACACCTTC.

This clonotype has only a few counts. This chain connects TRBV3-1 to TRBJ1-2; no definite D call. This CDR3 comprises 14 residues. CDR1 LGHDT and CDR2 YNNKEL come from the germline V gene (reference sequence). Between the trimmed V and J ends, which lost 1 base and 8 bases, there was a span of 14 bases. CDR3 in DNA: TGTGCCAGCAGCCAAGGTCTCCTCTTTGAGGGCTACACCTTC. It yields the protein CASSQGLLFEGYTF.

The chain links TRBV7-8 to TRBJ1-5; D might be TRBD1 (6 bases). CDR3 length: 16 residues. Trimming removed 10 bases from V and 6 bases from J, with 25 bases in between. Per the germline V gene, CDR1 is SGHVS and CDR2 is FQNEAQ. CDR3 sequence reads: CATSPDSSVYIQPQHF. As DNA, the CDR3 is TGTGCCACCTCCCCGGACAGCTCCGTGTATATTCAGCCCCAGCATTTT.

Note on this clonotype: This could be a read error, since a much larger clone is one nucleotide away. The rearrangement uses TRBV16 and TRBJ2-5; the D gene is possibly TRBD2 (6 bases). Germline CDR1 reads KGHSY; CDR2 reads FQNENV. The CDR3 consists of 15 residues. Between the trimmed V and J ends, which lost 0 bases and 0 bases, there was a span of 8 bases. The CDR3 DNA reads TGTGCCAGCAGCCAATCTTGGGAGGACCAAGAGACCCAGTACTTC. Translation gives CASSQSWEDQETQYF. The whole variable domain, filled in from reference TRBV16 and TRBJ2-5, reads GEEVAQTPKHLVRGEGQKAKLYCAPIKGHSYVFWYQQVLKNEFKFLISFQNENVFDETGMPKERFSAKCLPNSPCSLEIQATKLEDSAVYFCASSQSWEDQETQYFGPGTRLLVL.

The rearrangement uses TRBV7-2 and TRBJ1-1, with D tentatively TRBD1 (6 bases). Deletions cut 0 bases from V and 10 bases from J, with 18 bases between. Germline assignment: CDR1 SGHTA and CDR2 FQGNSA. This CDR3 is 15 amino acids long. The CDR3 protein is CASSLAHGQIEGAFF. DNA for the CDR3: TGTGCCAGCAGCTTAGCCCACGGACAGATCGAGGGAGCTTTCTTT.

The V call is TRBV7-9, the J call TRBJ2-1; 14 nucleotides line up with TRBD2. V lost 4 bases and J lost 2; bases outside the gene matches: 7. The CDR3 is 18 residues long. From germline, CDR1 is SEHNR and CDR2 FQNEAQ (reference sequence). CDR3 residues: CASSSTGTSGSPYNEQFF. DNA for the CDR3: TGTGCCAGCAGCTCGACCGGGACTAGCGGGAGCCCCTACAATGAGCAGTTCTTC. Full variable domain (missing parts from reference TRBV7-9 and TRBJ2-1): DTGVSQNPRHKITKRGQNVTFRCDPISEHNRLYWYRQTLGQGPEFLTYFQNEAQLEKSRLLSDRFSAERPKGSFSTLEIQRTEQGDSAMYLCASSSTGTSGSPYNEQFFGPGTRLTVL.

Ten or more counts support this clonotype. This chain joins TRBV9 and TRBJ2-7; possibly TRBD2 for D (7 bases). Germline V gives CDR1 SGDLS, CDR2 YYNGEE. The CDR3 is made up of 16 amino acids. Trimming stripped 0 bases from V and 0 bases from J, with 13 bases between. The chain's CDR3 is CASSVVGGAASYEQYF. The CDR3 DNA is TGTGCCAGCAGCGTAGTAGGGGGGGCCGCCTCCTACGAGCAGTACTTC.

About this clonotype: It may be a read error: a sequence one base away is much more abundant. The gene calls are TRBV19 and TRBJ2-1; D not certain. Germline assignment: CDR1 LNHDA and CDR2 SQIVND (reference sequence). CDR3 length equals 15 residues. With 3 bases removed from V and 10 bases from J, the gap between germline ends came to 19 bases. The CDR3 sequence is CASSILQTPGREQFF. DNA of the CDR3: TGTGCCAGTAGTATCTTACAGACACCCGGAAGAGAGCAGTTCTTC.